Presented here are 32 T cell receptor beta chains from one specimen sequenced in a study of cytomegalovirus exposure and HLA in healthy donors. Clones were sequenced by immunoSEQ multiplex PCR, and TCRdb holds only the in-frame ones, with some missing. The sample holds around 190,000 clones; around 85% are singletons and the top ten take roughly 15%. The specimen was PBMCs. The receptors shown here come from a man younger than 35 in good health and CMV-seropositive.

This chain uses TRBV28 with TRBJ1-1, with D perhaps matching TRBD1 (6 bases). The CDR3 sequence is 13 residues long. V was trimmed by 2 bases and J by 3 bases, leaving 7 bases between them. The germline V gene encodes CDR1 MDHEN and CDR2 SYDVKM. The CDR3 sequence: CASSLKGDTEAFF. CDR3 nucleotides: TGTGCCAGCAGTTTAAAGGGGGACACTGAAGCTTTCTTT.

The chain recombines TRBV30 with TRBJ1-1; D unresolved. Germline V gene lookup returns CDR1 GTSNPN and CDR2 SVGIG (reference sequence). Trimming cost V 3 bases and J 4 bases, with 9 bases left between them. This CDR3 has 12 amino acids. The CDR3 DNA follows: TGTGCCTGGAGCGGAGGGAGCACTGAAGCTTTCTTT. Translating gives CAWSGGSTEAFF. The whole variable domain, remainder taken from reference TRBV30 and TRBJ1-1, is SQTIHQWPATLVQPVGSPLSLECTVEGTSNPNLYWYRQAAGRGLQLLFYSVGIGQISSEVPQNLSASRPQDRQFILSSKKLLLSDSGFYLCAWSGGSTEAFFGQGTRLTVV.

J is TRBJ2-3 and V is TRBV30, with 9 positions matching TRBD2. Germline CDR1 and CDR2: GTSNPN and SVGIG (reference sequence). V lost 0 bases to trimming and J lost 0 bases; unmatched junction nucleotides: 13. The CDR3 extends over 19 amino acids. In DNA, the CDR3 is TGTGCCTGGAGTGTACCTAGCGGGACCTCTACCTTTAGCACAGATACGCAGTATTTT. Translated, it gives CAWSVPSGTSTFSTDTQYF.

The rearrangement joins TRBV28 to TRBJ2-2; the match to TRBD1 covers 9 bases. Germline-derived CDR1 and CDR2 are MDHEN and SYDVKM. The length of the CDR3 is 14 residues. The ends lost 10 bases at V and 4 bases at J; junction bases unmatched: 7. CDR3 region: CATRQGGITGELFF. The CDR3 DNA reads as TGTGCCACCAGACAGGGGGGGATCACCGGGGAGCTGTTTTTT.

There are a few counts of this clone. J is TRBJ1-1 and V is TRBV5-5, with D possibly being TRBD1 (6 bases). Germline V gives CDR1 SGHKS, CDR2 YYEKEE (reference sequence). V was pared by 4 bases and J by 5 bases, with 15 bases between. This CDR3 contains 14 residues. CDR3 DNA: TGTGCCAGCAGCATACAGGGCGGTAGGACTGAAGCTTTCTTT. This translates into CASSIQGGRTEAFF.

The genes are TRBV7-9 and TRBJ2-7, with TRBD2 identical over 11 bases. The junction had 6 bases not matched to a gene; V was cut back by 6 bases and J by 2 bases. The CDR3 has 15 residues. In germline, CDR1 is SEHNR, CDR2 FQNEAQ (reference sequence). CDR3 amino acids: CASSQTSGAPYEQYF. As DNA, the CDR3 is TGTGCCAGCAGTCAGACTAGCGGGGCCCCCTACGAGCAGTACTTC.

This clone has just a few counts. The chain recombines TRBV18 with TRBJ2-7; 8 positions agree with TRBD1. The CDR3 sequence is 16 residues long. Germline V gene data show CDR1 as KGHSH and CDR2 as LQKENI. The J segment lost 3 bases and the V segment lost 3 bases, leaving 10 bases of the junction unmatched. The CDR3 coding sequence is TGTGCCAGCTCACCCGACGCAGGGGGCGGCAGCTACGAGCAGTACTTC. This encodes CASSPDAGGGSYEQYF.

The chain uses TRBV5-8 and TRBJ2-3, with D uncertain. In germline, CDR1 is SGHTS, CDR2 YDEGEE. The CDR3 is 13 amino acids. V gave up 6 bases and J gave up 2 bases, with 10 bases separating them. The CDR3 region is CASKPTSTDTQYF. For the CDR3, the DNA is TGTGCCAGCAAGCCTACCTCCACAGATACGCAGTATTTT.

The chain uses TRBV9 and TRBJ1-1; maybe TRBD1 (5 bases). This CDR3 comprises 15 residues. Germline V gives CDR1 SGDLS, CDR2 YYNGEE. V was trimmed by 4 bases and J by 2 bases, leaving 15 bases between them. CDR3 amino acids: CASSRTVTVNTEAFF. In DNA form, the CDR3 reads TGTGCCAGCAGCAGAACCGTGACAGTAAACACTGAAGCTTTCTTT.

This chain joins TRBV7-9 and TRBJ2-7; weak D call: TRBD1 (5 bases). V gave up 0 bases and J gave up 5 bases, with 11 bases separating them. CDR1 is SEHNR, CDR2 FQNEAQ, per germline (reference sequence). The CDR3 has 14 amino acids. The CDR3 DNA reads as TGTGCCAGCAGCTTAGCCAGGGCAGATCACGAGCAGTACTTC. Protein product: CASSLARADHEQYF.

The chain links TRBV30 to TRBJ1-1, with D perhaps matching TRBD1 (6 bases). The CDR3 covers 15 residues. Trimming removed 5 bases at V and 7 bases at J, with 23 bases between. Germline CDR1 and CDR2: GTSNPN and SVGIG (reference sequence). CDR3 DNA sequence: TGTGCCTGGGAGGGACATAACACCGGGGCTTTTGAAGCTTTCTTT. This encodes CAWEGHNTGAFEAFF.

This clone was counted once. V and J are TRBV28 and TRBJ1-3; TRBD1 aligns across 7 bases. CDR1 is MDHEN, CDR2 SYDVKM, per germline. V shed 2 bases, J shed 0 bases, and the junction held 13 bases outside the gene matches. There are 19 residues in the CDR3. The CDR3 protein is CASSLGQGVPFLSGNTIYF. The CDR3 bases are TGTGCCAGCAGTTTAGGGCAGGGGGTCCCCTTTCTCTCTGGAAACACCATATATTTT.

V gene TRBV28 combines with J gene TRBJ1-4; D possibly corresponds to TRBD1 (6 bases). The germline gives CDR1 MDHEN, CDR2 SYDVKM. This CDR3 has 13 residues. Trimming took 4 bases from V and 7 from J, leaving 10 bases between them. The CDR3 loop reads CASSSGQTEKLFF. CDR3 bases: TGTGCCAGCAGTTCCGGACAGACTGAAAAACTGTTTTTT.

V gene TRBV9 combines with J gene TRBJ2-5, with 9 bases aligning to TRBD2. V lost 0 bases and J lost 5; bases outside the gene matches: 8. The CDR3 is made up of 16 amino acids. The germline V gene has CDR1 SGDLS and CDR2 YYNGEE. The CDR3 is CASSVDPRGGQETQYF. CDR3 DNA: TGTGCCAGCAGCGTAGACCCGCGGGGGGGCCAGGAGACCCAGTACTTC.

This clone was seen just once. This CDR3 is CASSFAGKETQYF. CDR3 sequence (DNA): TGTGCCAGCAGCTTCGCGGGGAAAGAGACCCAGTACTTC. The rearrangement uses TRBV11-2 and TRBJ2-5, with TRBD2 as a possible D gene (6 bases). CDR3 length: 13 amino acids. The germline V and J ends were trimmed by 3 bases and 3 bases, with 8 bases remaining between them. Germline CDR1 SGHAT, CDR2 FQNNGV.

The chain is built from TRBV6-5 and TRBJ2-7, with TRBD1 identical over 8 bases. V dropped 2 bases and J dropped 9; count of bases not matched to a gene: 6. This CDR3 has 13 amino acids. From germline, CDR1 is MNHEY and CDR2 SVGAGI. CDR3: CASSYPGTGRQYF. DNA for the CDR3: TGTGCCAGCAGTTACCCTGGGACAGGACGGCAGTACTTC.

CDR3: CASSWQGGSDTQYF. The CDR3, as DNA: TGTGCCAGCAGCTGGCAGGGGGGCTCAGATACGCAGTATTTT. The chain uses TRBV5-4 and TRBJ2-3, with a tentative D call TRBD1 (7 bases). V shed 3 bases and J shed 4 bases, with 12 bases lying between them. This CDR3 is built from 14 residues. Germline CDR1 is SGHNT and CDR2 is YYREEE (reference sequence). The whole variable domain, filled in from reference TRBV5-4 and TRBJ2-3, reads ETGVTQSPTHLIKTRGQQVTLRCSSQSGHNTVSWYQQALGQGPQFIFQYYREEENGRGNFPPRFSGLQFPNYSSELNVNALELDDSALYLCASSWQGGSDTQYFGPGTRLTVL.

This chain's CDR3 is CASSPAGGYGYTF. In DNA form, the CDR3 reads TGTGCCAGCTCACCAGCGGGCGGATATGGCTACACCTTC. V usage is TRBV18 and J usage is TRBJ1-2; D gene ambiguous. In germline, CDR1 is KGHSH, CDR2 LQKENI. The ends were cut back, 2 bases at V and 5 bases at J, with 9 bases in the middle. This CDR3 region has 13 residues.

The chain carries TRBV11-2 and TRBJ1-1, with a tentative D call TRBD1 (6 bases). This CDR3 is 15 amino acids long. V was trimmed by 0 bases and J by 4 bases, leaving 12 bases between them. CDR1 and CDR2 from the germline V gene are SGHAT and FQNNGV. The CDR3 protein is CASSLERTAFTEAFF. DNA of the CDR3: TGTGCCAGCAGCTTAGAGAGGACAGCATTCACTGAAGCTTTCTTT.

The J gene is TRBJ1-6, the V gene TRBV6-5; the D gene is possibly TRBD1 (5 bases). V was pared by 2 bases and J by 2 bases, with 7 bases between. This CDR3 region has 15 residues. Per germline, CDR1 MNHEY and CDR2 SVGAGI. CDR3 coding DNA: TGTGCCAGCAGTTACGCGGGGCCCTATAATTCACCCCTCCACTTT. This gives the protein CASSYAGPYNSPLHF.

The V gene is TRBV5-4, the J gene TRBJ2-7; tentatively, D is TRBD2 (5 bases). With 0 bases removed from V and 0 bases from J, the gap between germline ends came to 10 bases. The germline CDR1 and CDR2 sequences are SGHNT and YYREEE (reference sequence). This CDR3 region has 15 residues. DNA of the CDR3: TGTGCCAGCAGCTTGGGTAGCGTTAGCTCCTACGAGCAGTACTTC. Translated, it gives CASSLGSVSSYEQYF.

The J gene is TRBJ2-7, the V gene TRBV7-9; maybe TRBD2 (5 bases). Per the germline V gene, CDR1 is SEHNR and CDR2 is FQNEAQ (reference sequence). Trimming shortened V by 4 bases and J by 2 bases, and 15 bases separated the two germline ends. The CDR3 runs to 15 residues. CDR3 nucleotides: TGTGCCAGCAGCTCAACTAGGACGGTAGCCTACGAGCAGTACTTC. Protein: CASSSTRTVAYEQYF.

This chain links TRBV28 with TRBJ2-7; tentative D call: TRBD1 (5 bases). Germline CDR1 MDHEN, CDR2 SYDVKM. The CDR3 runs 13 residues. V lost 6 bases, J lost 2 bases, and 11 bases lay in between. CDR3 sequence reads: CASSPGATYEQYF. The CDR3 DNA follows: TGTGCCAGCAGCCCTGGGGCCACCTACGAGCAGTACTTC.

The chain carries TRBV9 and TRBJ1-1; unclear D gene. Trimming cost V 3 bases and J 4 bases, with 16 bases left between them. Germline V gene data show CDR1 as SGDLS and CDR2 as YYNGEE. The CDR3 extends over 15 amino acids. CDR3 bases: TGTGCCAGCAGCGAATCGGGGTCGAGGAGCACTGAAGCTTTCTTT. Translation gives CASSESGSRSTEAFF.

The rearrangement joins TRBV7-9 to TRBJ2-5; 9 bases line up with TRBD1. Unmatched junction bases numbered 7, after V lost 5 bases and J lost 0 bases. Germline CDR1 reads SEHNR; CDR2 reads FQNEAQ (reference sequence). This CDR3 has 16 residues. The CDR3 bases are TGTGCCAGCAGCCGTGACAGGGGGGGGTACCAAGAGACCCAGTACTTC. Residues: CASSRDRGGYQETQYF.

The chain has TRBV7-3 and TRBJ2-1; 9 bases map to TRBD2. The CDR3 runs 16 residues. With 5 bases clipped from V and 2 bases from J, the junction kept 7 bases outside the gene matches. Germline assignment: CDR1 SGHTA and CDR2 FQGTGA. This chain's CDR3 is CASSPGASGTYNEQFF. DNA of the CDR3: TGTGCCAGCAGCCCGGGGGCTAGCGGGACCTACAATGAGCAGTTCTTC.

This sequence joins TRBV9 and TRBJ2-4; a weak D match, TRBD2 (6 bases). Trimming removed 3 bases at V and 7 bases at J, with 11 bases between. The CDR3 loop spans 13 amino acids. Germline CDR1 reads SGDLS; CDR2 reads YYNGEE. The CDR3 protein is CASSEEGGNIQYF. DNA of the CDR3: TGTGCCAGCAGCGAGGAGGGTGGGAACATTCAGTACTTC.

This chain joins TRBV19 and TRBJ2-2; 9 nucleotides align to TRBD1. Germline CDR1 reads LNHDA; CDR2 reads SQIVND (reference sequence). The J segment lost 5 bases and the V segment lost 9 bases, leaving 10 bases of the junction unmatched. The CDR3 spans 15 residues. The CDR3: CASASQGAPTGELFF. The CDR3 DNA reads TGTGCCAGCGCGTCACAGGGGGCTCCGACCGGGGAGCTGTTTTTT.

Only a few counts were recorded for this clone. The chain employs TRBV14 and TRBJ2-5; no clear D. Trimming took 2 bases from V and 4 from J, leaving 5 bases between them. The CDR3 has 12 amino acids. Germline V gene lookup returns CDR1 SGHDN and CDR2 FVKESK. Here the CDR3 reads CASSQSGETQYF. In nucleotides, the CDR3 is TGTGCCAGCAGCCAATCGGGAGAGACCCAGTACTTC. The whole variable domain, filled in from reference TRBV14 and TRBJ2-5, reads EAGVTQFPSHSVIEKGQTVTLRCDPISGHDNLYWYRRVMGKEIKFLLHFVKESKQDESGMPNNRFLAERTGGTYSTLKVQPAELEDSGVYFCASSQSGETQYFGPGTRLLVL.

The chain couples TRBV6-6 to TRBJ1-1, with D maybe TRBD1 (5 bases). This CDR3 has 15 residues. V was shortened by 5 bases and J by 5 bases, with 18 bases between the two germline ends. CDR1 is MNHNY, CDR2 SVGAGI, per germline (reference sequence). CDR3 sequence: CASSPLGGEVTEAFF. The DNA for the CDR3 is TGTGCCAGCAGTCCCCTCGGGGGGGAAGTAACTGAAGCTTTCTTT.

This clone appeared once. The CDR3 DNA sequence: TGTGCCAGCAGCTTAGAGCGGGGCGGGGCCGGCGAGCAGTACTTC. This encodes CASSLERGGAGEQYF. V gene TRBV7-8 combines with J gene TRBJ2-7, with 7 bases fitting TRBD2. The V segment lost 1 base and the J segment 6 bases; nucleotides outside the gene matches: 9. Germline lookup yields CDR1 SGHVS and CDR2 FQNEAQ. The CDR3 has 15 amino acids.

The chain recombines TRBV5-1 with TRBJ2-1; 9 nucleotides align to TRBD2. Germline CDR1 reads SGHRS; CDR2 reads YFSETQ. V trimming: 4 bases; J trimming: 5 bases; junction bases outside the gene matches: 13. This CDR3 has 17 residues. The CDR3 reads CASSNKLPGLADNEQFF. The CDR3 DNA sequence: TGCGCCAGCAGCAATAAGCTTCCGGGACTAGCAGACAATGAGCAGTTCTTC.